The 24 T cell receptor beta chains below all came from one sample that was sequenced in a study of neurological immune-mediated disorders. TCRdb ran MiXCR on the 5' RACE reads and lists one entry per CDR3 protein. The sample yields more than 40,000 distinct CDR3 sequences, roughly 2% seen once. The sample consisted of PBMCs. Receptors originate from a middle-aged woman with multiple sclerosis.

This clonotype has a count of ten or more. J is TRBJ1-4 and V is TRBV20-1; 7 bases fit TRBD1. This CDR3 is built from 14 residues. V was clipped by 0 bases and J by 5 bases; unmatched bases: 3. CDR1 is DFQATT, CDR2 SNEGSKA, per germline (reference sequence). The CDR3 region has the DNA TGCAGTGCTAGAGAAGGGACAGTCAATGAAAAACTGTTTTTT. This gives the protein CSAREGTVNEKLFF.

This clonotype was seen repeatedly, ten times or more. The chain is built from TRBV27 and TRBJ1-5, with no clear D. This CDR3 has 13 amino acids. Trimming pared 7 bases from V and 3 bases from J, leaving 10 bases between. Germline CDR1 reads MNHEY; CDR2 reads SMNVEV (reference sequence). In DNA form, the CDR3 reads TGTGCCAGCAATGGTAGAGCCAATCAGCCCCAGCATTTT. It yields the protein CASNGRANQPQHF.

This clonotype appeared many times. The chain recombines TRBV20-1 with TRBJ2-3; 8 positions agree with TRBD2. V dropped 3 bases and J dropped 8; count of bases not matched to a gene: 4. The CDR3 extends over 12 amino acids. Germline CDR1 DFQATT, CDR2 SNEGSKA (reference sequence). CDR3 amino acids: CSASGGAGTQYF. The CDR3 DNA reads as TGCAGTGCTAGCGGGGGGGCAGGTACGCAGTATTTT.

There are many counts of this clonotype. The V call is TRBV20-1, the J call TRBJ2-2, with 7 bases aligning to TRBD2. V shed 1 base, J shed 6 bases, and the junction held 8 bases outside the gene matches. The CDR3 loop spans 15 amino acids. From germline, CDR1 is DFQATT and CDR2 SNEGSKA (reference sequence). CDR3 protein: CSARGEGRWAGELFF. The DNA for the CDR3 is TGCAGTGCTAGAGGGGAGGGGAGGTGGGCCGGGGAGCTGTTTTTT.

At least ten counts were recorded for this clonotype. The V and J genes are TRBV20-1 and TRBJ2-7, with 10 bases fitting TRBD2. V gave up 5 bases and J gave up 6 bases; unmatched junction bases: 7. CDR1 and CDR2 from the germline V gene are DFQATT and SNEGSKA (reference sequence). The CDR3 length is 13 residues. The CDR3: CSAFSGGIGEQYF. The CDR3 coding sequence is TGCAGTGCTTTTAGCGGGGGGATCGGCGAGCAGTACTTC.

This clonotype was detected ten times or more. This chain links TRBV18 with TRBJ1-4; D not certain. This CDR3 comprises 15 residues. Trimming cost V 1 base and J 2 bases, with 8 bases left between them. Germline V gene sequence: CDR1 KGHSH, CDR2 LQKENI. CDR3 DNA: TGTGCCAGCTCACCACAGGCGTCGACTAATGAAAAACTGTTTTTT. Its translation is CASSPQASTNEKLFF.

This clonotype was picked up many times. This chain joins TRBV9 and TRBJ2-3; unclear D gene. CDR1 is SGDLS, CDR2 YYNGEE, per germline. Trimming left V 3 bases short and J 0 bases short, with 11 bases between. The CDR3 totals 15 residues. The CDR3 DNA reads TGTGCCAGCAGCGGAGGACCGCCGAGCACAGATACGCAGTATTTT. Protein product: CASSGGPPSTDTQYF.

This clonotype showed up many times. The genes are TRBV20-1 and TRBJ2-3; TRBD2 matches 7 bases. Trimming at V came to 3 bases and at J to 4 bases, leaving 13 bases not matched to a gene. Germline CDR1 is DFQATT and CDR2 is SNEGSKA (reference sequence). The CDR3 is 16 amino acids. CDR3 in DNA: TGCAGTGCTAGGGACCTCCAGAGCGGGGTCGCAGATACGCAGTATTTT. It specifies CSARDLQSGVADTQYF.

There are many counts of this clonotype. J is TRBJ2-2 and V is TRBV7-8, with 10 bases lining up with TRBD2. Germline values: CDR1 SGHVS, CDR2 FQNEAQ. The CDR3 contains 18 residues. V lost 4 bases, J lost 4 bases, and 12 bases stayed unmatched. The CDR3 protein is CASSSEILAGTPTGELFF. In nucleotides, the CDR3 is TGTGCCAGCAGCTCCGAGATACTAGCGGGGACTCCCACCGGGGAGCTGTTTTTT.

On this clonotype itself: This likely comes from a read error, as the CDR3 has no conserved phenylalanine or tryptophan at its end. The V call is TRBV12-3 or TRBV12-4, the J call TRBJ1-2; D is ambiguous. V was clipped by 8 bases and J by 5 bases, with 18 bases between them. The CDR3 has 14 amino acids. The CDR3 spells CASSQRGLGYGYTC. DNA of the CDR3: TGTGCCAGCTCCCAGCGGGGTCTGGGGTATGGCTACACCTGC.

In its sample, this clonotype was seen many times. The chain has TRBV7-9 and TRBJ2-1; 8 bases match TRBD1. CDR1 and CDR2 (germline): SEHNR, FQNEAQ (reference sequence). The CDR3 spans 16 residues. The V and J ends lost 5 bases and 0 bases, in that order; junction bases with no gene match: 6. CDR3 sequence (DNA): TGTGCCAGCAGCCCCCAGGGGGCGGACTCCTACAATGAGCAGTTCTTC. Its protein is CASSPQGADSYNEQFF.

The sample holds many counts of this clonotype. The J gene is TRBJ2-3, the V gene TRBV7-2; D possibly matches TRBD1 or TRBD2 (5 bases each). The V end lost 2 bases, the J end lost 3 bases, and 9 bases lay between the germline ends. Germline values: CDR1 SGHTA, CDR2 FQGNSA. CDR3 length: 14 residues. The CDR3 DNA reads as TGTGCCAGCAGCTTACGGGGCCATACAGATACGCAGTATTTT. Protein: CASSLRGHTDTQYF.

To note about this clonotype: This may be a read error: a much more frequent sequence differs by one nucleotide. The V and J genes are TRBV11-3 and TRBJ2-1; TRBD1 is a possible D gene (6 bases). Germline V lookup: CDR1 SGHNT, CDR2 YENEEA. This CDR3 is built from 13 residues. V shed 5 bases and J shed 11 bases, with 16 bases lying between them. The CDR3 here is CASSLGTMGKQFF. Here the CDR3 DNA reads TGTGCCAGCAGCCTCGGGACAATGGGTAAGCAGTTCTTC. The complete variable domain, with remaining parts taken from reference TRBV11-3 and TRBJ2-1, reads EAGVVQSPRYKIIEKKQPVAFWCNPISGHNTLYWYLQNLGQGPELLIRYENEEAVDDSQLPKDRFSAERLKGVDSTLKIQPAELGDSAVYLCASSLGTMGKQFFGPGTRLTVL.

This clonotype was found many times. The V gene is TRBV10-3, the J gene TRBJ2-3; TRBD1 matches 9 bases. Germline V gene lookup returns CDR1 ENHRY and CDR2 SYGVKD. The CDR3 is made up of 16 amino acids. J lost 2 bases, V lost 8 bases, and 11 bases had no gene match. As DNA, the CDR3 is TGTGCCATCGGAGGGCCGCGGGACAGGGTCACAGATACGCAGTATTTT. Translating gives CAIGGPRDRVTDTQYF.

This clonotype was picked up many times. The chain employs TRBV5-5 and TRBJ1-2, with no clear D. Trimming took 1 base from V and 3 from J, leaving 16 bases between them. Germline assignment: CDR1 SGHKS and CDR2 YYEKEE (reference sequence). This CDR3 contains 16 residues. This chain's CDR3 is CASSLSSRGSYYGYTF. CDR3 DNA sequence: TGTGCCAGCAGCTTGAGCTCCCGGGGTTCGTACTATGGCTACACCTTC. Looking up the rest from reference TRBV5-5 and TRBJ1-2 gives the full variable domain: DAGVTQSPTHLIKTRGQQVTLRCSPISGHKSVSWYQQVLGQGPQFIFQYYEKEERGRGNFPDRFSARQFPNYSSELNVNALLLGDSALYLCASSLSSRGSYYGYTFGSGTRLTVV.

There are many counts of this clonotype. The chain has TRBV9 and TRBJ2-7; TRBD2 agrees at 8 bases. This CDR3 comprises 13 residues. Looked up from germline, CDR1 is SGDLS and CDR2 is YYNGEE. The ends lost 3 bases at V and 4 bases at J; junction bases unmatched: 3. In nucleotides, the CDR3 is TGTGCCAGCAGCGGAGGCGGGGGGTACGAGCAGTACTTC. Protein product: CASSGGGGYEQYF.

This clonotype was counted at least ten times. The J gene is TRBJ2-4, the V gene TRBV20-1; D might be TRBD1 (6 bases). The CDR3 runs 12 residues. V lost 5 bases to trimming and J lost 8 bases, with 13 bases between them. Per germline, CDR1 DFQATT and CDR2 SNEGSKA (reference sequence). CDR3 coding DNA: TGCAGTGCTCCCAACGACAGGTACATTCAGTACTTC. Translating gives CSAPNDRYIQYF.

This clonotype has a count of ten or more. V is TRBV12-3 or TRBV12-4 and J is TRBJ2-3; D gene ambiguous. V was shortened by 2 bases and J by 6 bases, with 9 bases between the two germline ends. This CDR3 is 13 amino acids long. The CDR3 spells CASSLPTSDTQYF. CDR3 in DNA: TGTGCCAGCAGTTTACCGACATCCGATACGCAGTATTTT.

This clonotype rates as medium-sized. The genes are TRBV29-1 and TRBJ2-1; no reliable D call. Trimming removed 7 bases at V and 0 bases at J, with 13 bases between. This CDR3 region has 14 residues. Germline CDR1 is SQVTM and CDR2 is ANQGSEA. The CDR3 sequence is CSAASDTSYNEQFF. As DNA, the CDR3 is TGCAGCGCCGCCAGCGATACCTCCTACAATGAGCAGTTCTTC.

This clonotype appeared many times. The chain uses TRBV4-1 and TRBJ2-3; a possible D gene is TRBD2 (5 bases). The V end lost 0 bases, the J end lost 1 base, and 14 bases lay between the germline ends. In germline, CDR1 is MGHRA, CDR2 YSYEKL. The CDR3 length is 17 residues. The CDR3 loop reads CASSQEVGVSGTDTQYF. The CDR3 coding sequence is TGCGCCAGCAGCCAAGAAGTCGGGGTATCCGGCACAGATACGCAGTATTTT.

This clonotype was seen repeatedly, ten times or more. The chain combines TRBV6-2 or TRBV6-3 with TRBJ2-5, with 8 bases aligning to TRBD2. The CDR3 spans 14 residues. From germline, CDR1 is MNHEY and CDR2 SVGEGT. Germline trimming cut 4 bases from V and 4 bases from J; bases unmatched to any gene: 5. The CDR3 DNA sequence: TGTGCCAGCAGTTCAGCGGGGGATAGAGAGACCCAGTACTTC. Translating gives CASSSAGDRETQYF.

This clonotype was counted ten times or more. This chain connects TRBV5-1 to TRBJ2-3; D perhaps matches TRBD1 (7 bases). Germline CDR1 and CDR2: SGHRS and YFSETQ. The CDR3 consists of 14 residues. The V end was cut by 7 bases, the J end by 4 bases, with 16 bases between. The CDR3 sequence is CASGAGGLADTQYF. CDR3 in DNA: TGCGCCAGCGGGGCAGGGGGGCTTGCAGATACGCAGTATTTT. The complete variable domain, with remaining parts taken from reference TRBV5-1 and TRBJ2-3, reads KAGVTQTPRYLIKTRGQQVTLSCSPISGHRSVSWYQQTPGQGLQFLFEYFSETQRNKGNFPGRFSGRQFSNSRSEMNVSTLELGDSALYLCASGAGGLADTQYFGPGTRLTVL.

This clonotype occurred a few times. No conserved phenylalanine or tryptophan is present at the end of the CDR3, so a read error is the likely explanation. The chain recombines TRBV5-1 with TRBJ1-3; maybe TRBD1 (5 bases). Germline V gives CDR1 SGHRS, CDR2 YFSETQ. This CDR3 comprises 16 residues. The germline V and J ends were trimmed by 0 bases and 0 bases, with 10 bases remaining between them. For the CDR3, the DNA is TGCGCCAGCAGCTTGGGACAGCGTAACTCTGGAAACACCATATATTGT. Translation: CASSLGQRNSGNTIYC.

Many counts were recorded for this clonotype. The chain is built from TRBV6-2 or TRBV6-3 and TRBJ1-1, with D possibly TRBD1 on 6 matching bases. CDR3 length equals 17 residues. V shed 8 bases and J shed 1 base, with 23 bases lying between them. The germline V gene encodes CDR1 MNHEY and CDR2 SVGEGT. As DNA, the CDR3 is TGTGCCAGCCTACTCAGATGGGGGGCCGGGAAGAACACTGAAGCTTTCTTT. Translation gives CASLLRWGAGKNTEAFF.